The 25 T cell receptor beta chains in this list originate from one sample, sequenced in a study of molecular identifiers for immune sequencing clone quantification (dated by TCRdb to 2016 to 2019). The library was obtained by PCR. Reads for this sample came from an Illumina HiSeq 4000. In TCRdb, the public reads were trimmed at Q25 with fastp and aligned with MiXCR, with productive beta chains retained. When rows share a CDR3 protein, they turn into one entry using the most common DNA and genes. This sample is represented by more than 450,000 distinct CDR3 sequences; 20% to 25% of them were singletons. The ten largest clones take up around 0.86% of the sample. The material sequenced was naive CD8+ T cells from blood, with Jurkat cell RNA spiked in. What the cell subset or site label conveys for this sample: FACS-sorted CD8+CD4-CCR7+CD45RA+ naive T cells. These receptors all come from a human donor in good health. Some libraries in this study had Jurkat cell RNA spiked in.

On this clonotype: One end of the junction is discordant with germline, which a read error may explain. The chain is built from TRBV7-9 and TRBJ1-2; 11 bases agree with TRBD1. This CDR3 has 15 residues. The germline CDR1 and CDR2 sequences are SEHNR and FQNEAQ (reference sequence). CDR3 sequence (DNA): TGTGCCATCAGCCCAGGGGGACAGGGGGGCTATGGCTACACCTTC. Translation: CAISPGGQGGYGYTF.

This clonotype was seen many times. This chain joins TRBV19 and TRBJ2-7; D not certain. CDR1 and CDR2 from the germline V gene are LNHDA and SQIVND (reference sequence). The CDR3 has 11 residues. V lost 11 bases to trimming and J lost 3 bases, with 11 bases between them. The CDR3 protein is CASGWGYEQYF. CDR3 nucleotides: TGTGCCTCCGGTTGGGGCTACGAGCAGTACTTC. Complete variable domain (other parts from reference TRBV19 and TRBJ2-7): DGGITQSPKYLFRKEGQNVTLSCEQNLNHDAMYWYRQDPGQGLRLIYYSQIVNDFQKGDIAEGYSVSREKKESFPLTVTSAQKNPTAFYLCASGWGYEQYFGPGTRLTVT.

This clonotype was observed at least ten times. The CDR3 coding sequence is TGTGCCAGCAGGTTACTAGCGCAAGAGACCCAGTACTTC. Translating it yields CASRLLAQETQYF. This sequence joins TRBV6-6 and TRBJ2-5; TRBD2 agrees at 7 bases. V was clipped by 6 bases and J by 2 bases; unmatched bases: 3. The CDR3 contains 13 residues. In germline, CDR1 is MNHNY, CDR2 SVGAGI (reference sequence).

In regard to this clonotype: A clone one base away is much larger, so this may be a read error. This chain uses TRBV20-1 with TRBJ2-2; perhaps TRBD2 as D (6 bases). Germline V gives CDR1 DFQATT, CDR2 SNEGSKA (reference sequence). The CDR3 length is 15 residues. In DNA form, the CDR3 reads TGCAGTGCCAACGCGCCTAGCGAGAACACCGGGGACCTGTTTTTT. It is translated as CSANAPSENTGDLFF.

Comment on this clonotype: A much more abundant neighbour one base away suggests this may be a read error. The rearrangement links TRBV10-3 to TRBJ1-1, with 7 bases that match TRBD1. The CDR3 runs to 15 residues. V lost 6 bases and J lost 0; bases outside the gene matches: 7. Germline CDR1 reads ENHRY; CDR2 reads SYGVKD. The CDR3 nucleotides read TGTGCCATCAGCCAGGGGGAGGGAATGAACACTGAAGCTTTCTTT. Translating it yields CAISQGEGMNTEAFF.

This sequence joins TRBV3-1 and TRBJ2-5; 7 bases line up with TRBD2. The V segment lost 3 bases and the J segment 5 bases; nucleotides outside the gene matches: 3. Germline V gene lookup returns CDR1 LGHDT and CDR2 YNNKEL (reference sequence). The CDR3 runs to 13 residues. The CDR3 DNA sequence: TGTGCCAGCAGCCACGGGACTACGGAGACCCAGTACTTC. The encoded protein is CASSHGTTETQYF.

This clonotype was recorded at least ten times. The gene calls are TRBV19 and TRBJ2-3; D unclear. Germline assignment: CDR1 LNHDA and CDR2 SQIVND (reference sequence). The CDR3 has 12 amino acids. Between the trimmed V and J ends, which lost 6 bases and 4 bases, there was a span of 8 bases. The CDR3 sequence: CASSLFSDTQYF. Here the CDR3 DNA reads TGTGCCAGTAGCCTCTTTTCAGATACGCAGTATTTT.

J is TRBJ1-3 and V is TRBV6-5; D is undetermined. V dropped 4 bases and J dropped 4 bases, with 17 bases sitting between them. Germline V gives CDR1 MNHEY, CDR2 SVGAGI. This CDR3 comprises 16 residues. In DNA form, the CDR3 reads TGTGCCAGCAGTTCCCCGGGAACCCATTACGGAAACACCATATATTTT. The encoded protein is CASSSPGTHYGNTIYF.

This clonotype was recorded a few times. The chain carries TRBV28 and TRBJ2-7; TRBD1 might be the D (5 bases). The germline CDR1 and CDR2 sequences are MDHEN and SYDVKM. The length of the CDR3 is 14 residues. V was pared by 2 bases and J by 1 base, with 9 bases between. The CDR3: CASSLVGASYEQYF. For the CDR3, the DNA is TGTGCCAGCAGTTTAGTAGGGGCATCCTACGAGCAGTACTTC.

The rearrangement uses TRBV27 and TRBJ2-7; D is perhaps TRBD1 or TRBD2 (6 bases each). The length of the CDR3 is 13 residues. CDR1 MNHEY and CDR2 SMNVEV come from the germline V gene (reference sequence). V shed 5 bases and J shed 6 bases, with 14 bases lying between them. The CDR3 here is CASSPSGASEQYF. The CDR3 DNA sequence: TGTGCCAGCAGTCCGTCGGGGGCCTCCGAGCAGTACTTC.

With regard to this clonotype: A read error may be the cause here, since a much bigger clone is one base away. The rearrangement joins TRBV6-2 or TRBV6-3 to TRBJ2-2; D call uncertain. Trimming took off 7 bases at V and 3 bases at J, with 9 bases between the two ends. Germline V gene sequence: CDR1 MNHEY, CDR2 SVGEGT. The CDR3 extends over 13 amino acids. CDR3 sequence (DNA): TGTGCCAGCATTAAGTCGGACACCGGGGAGCTGTTTTTT. Encoded protein: CASIKSDTGELFF.

This clonotype has a handful of counts. The CDR3 region has the DNA TGCGCCAGCAGCCAATCCTTACAGGGAAGCACTGAAGCTTTCTTT. Translation gives CASSQSLQGSTEAFF. The rearrangement joins TRBV4-1 to TRBJ1-1; a weak D match, TRBD1 (6 bases). The CDR3 extends over 15 amino acids. Germline V lookup: CDR1 MGHRA, CDR2 YSYEKL. V gave up 2 bases and J gave up 4 bases, with 14 bases separating them.

There are a few counts of this clonotype. The J gene is TRBJ2-1, the V gene TRBV3-1; 11 positions match TRBD2. CDR1 and CDR2 from the germline V gene are LGHDT and YNNKEL (reference sequence). The J segment lost 0 bases and the V segment lost 5 bases, leaving 3 bases of the junction unmatched. CDR3 length: 16 residues. The CDR3 sequence is CASSTGLAVSYNEQFF. The CDR3 region has the DNA TGTGCCAGCAGCACGGGACTAGCGGTCTCCTACAATGAGCAGTTCTTC.

The gene calls are TRBV4-1 and TRBJ2-7; TRBD1 agrees at 10 bases. This CDR3 region has 16 residues. Germline trimming cut 4 bases from V and 3 bases from J; bases unmatched to any gene: 9. Germline CDR1 reads MGHRA; CDR2 reads YSYEKL. CDR3 DNA sequence: TGCGCCAGCAGCCCAAAGGTGACAGGGGGCGTCTACGAGCAGTACTTC. Its translation is CASSPKVTGGVYEQYF.

This clonotype was seen ten or more times. V is TRBV3-1 and J is TRBJ1-1; 9 bases agree with TRBD1. V trimming: 4 bases; J trimming: 1 base; junction bases outside the gene matches: 4. The germline V gene encodes CDR1 LGHDT and CDR2 YNNKEL (reference sequence). There are 15 residues in the CDR3. CDR3: CASSLRDRANTEAFF. CDR3 in DNA: TGTGCCAGCAGCCTAAGGGACAGGGCGAACACTGAAGCTTTCTTT. The full variable domain, rest sourced from reference TRBV3-1 and TRBJ1-1, is DTAVSQTPKYLVTQMGNDKSIKCEQNLGHDTMYWYKQDSKKFLKIMFSYNNKELIINETVPNRFSPKSPDKAHLNLHINSLELGDSAVYFCASSLRDRANTEAFFGQGTRLTVV.

The V gene is TRBV7-6, the J gene TRBJ2-2; 8 bases line up with TRBD2. V lost 8 bases, J lost 0 bases, and 11 bases stayed unmatched. Germline CDR1 and CDR2: SGHVS and FNYEAQ. This CDR3 has 17 amino acids. The CDR3 reads CASVPGGEITNTGELFF. CDR3 DNA: TGTGCCAGCGTCCCGGGGGGGGAAATAACGAACACCGGGGAGCTGTTTTTT.

This clonotype has ten or more counts. The genes are TRBV20-1 and TRBJ2-7, with 13 bases fitting TRBD2. The CDR3 extends over 18 amino acids. Germline lookup yields CDR1 DFQATT and CDR2 SNEGSKA (reference sequence). V shed 6 bases and J 0 bases; nucleotides not matched to a gene: 14. The CDR3 reads CSALVRGLAGISSYEQYF. The DNA for the CDR3 is TGCAGTGCCCTGGTCCGGGGACTAGCGGGAATAAGCTCCTACGAGCAGTACTTC.

At least ten counts were recorded for this clonotype. The chain is built from TRBV30 and TRBJ2-7; 9 bases are shared with TRBD2. CDR1 and CDR2 (germline): GTSNPN, SVGIG (reference sequence). The ends lost 2 bases at V and 5 bases at J; junction bases unmatched: 7. This CDR3 spans 14 amino acids. The CDR3 protein is CAWSPRGLAHEQYF. The CDR3 DNA reads TGTGCCTGGAGTCCTCGGGGACTAGCCCACGAGCAGTACTTC.

The chain joins TRBV4-3 to TRBJ1-1; 7 bases match TRBD1. The germline gives CDR1 LGHNA, CDR2 YSLEER. V was clipped by 2 bases and J by 7 bases; unmatched bases: 16. The CDR3 sequence is 17 residues long. The DNA of the CDR3 is TGCGCCAGCAGCCAAAAGGGAGGGGCCGACAGGGACGTTGAAGCTTTCTTT. Amino acid sequence: CASSQKGGADRDVEAFF.

The chain couples TRBV27 to TRBJ2-2; 8 bases are a match to TRBD2. This CDR3 is 15 amino acids long. Losses at the gene ends were 7 bases for V and 5 bases for J; bases not matched to a gene: 9. From germline, CDR1 is MNHEY and CDR2 SMNVEV (reference sequence). The CDR3 DNA is TGTGCCAGCAAGCCACTAGCGGACTTTACCGGGGAGCTGTTTTTT. Its protein product is CASKPLADFTGELFF.

Worth noting for this clonotype: Germline and junction disagree at one end, which may indicate a read error. This chain uses TRBV7-8 with TRBJ2-2; D gene ambiguous. The CDR3 has 13 amino acids. Germline V lookup: CDR1 SGHVS, CDR2 FQNEAQ. CDR3 sequence: CACSFGDAGELFF. The CDR3, as DNA: TGTGCCTGCAGTTTTGGGGATGCCGGGGAGCTGTTTTTT.

Comment on this clonotype: Just one base apart from a much larger clone, this may be a read error. The genes are TRBV7-9 and TRBJ1-4; D is uncertain. CDR1 SEHNR and CDR2 FQNEAQ come from the germline V gene (reference sequence). The CDR3 consists of 14 residues. CDR3 amino acids: CASGLEYQREKLFF. The CDR3 nucleotides read TGTGCCAGCGGCTTAGAATATCAGCGTGAAAAACTGTTTTTT.

The rearrangement links TRBV28 to TRBJ1-1; 9 bases match TRBD1. The CDR3 has 15 residues. V lost 1 base, J lost 7 bases, and 7 bases stayed unmatched. From germline, CDR1 is MDHEN and CDR2 SYDVKM. In DNA, the CDR3 is TGTGCCAGCAGTTTATCCCCTGACAGGGGGAGTGAAGCTTTCTTT. Protein: CASSLSPDRGSEAFF.

This clonotype has more than one count but fewer than ten. This chain links TRBV2 with TRBJ2-2; maybe TRBD1 (6 bases). Germline assignment: CDR1 SNHLY and CDR2 FYNNEI. CDR3 length equals 15 residues. V shed 3 bases and J shed 5 bases, with 13 bases lying between them. CDR3 sequence: CASSDGGLRTGELFF. The CDR3 nucleotides read TGTGCCAGCAGTGATGGGGGCCTGAGAACCGGGGAGCTGTTTTTT.

This rearrangement joins TRBV10-3 to TRBJ2-2; 10 positions match TRBD1. This CDR3 contains 15 residues. Per germline, CDR1 ENHRY and CDR2 SYGVKD. V shed 10 bases and J 4 bases; nucleotides not matched to a gene: 9. In DNA form, the CDR3 reads TGTGCCACCTCGGGGACAGGGGAGGCCACCGGGGAGCTGTTTTTT. Its protein is CATSGTGEATGELFF.